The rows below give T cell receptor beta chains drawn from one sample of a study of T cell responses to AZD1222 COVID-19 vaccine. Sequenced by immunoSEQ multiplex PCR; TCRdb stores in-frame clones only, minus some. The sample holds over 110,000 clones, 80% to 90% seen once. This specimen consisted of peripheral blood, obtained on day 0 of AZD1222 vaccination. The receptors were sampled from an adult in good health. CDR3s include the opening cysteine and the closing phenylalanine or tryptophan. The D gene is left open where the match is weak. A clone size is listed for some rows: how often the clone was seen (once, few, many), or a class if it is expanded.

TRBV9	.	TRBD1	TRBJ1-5	TGTGCCAGCAGCGCCGGACAGGGGGGTTTTCAGCCCCAGCATTTT	CASSAGQGGFQPQHF
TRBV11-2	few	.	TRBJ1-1	TGTGCCAGCAGCCCAGGCGGGAACACTGAAGCTTTCTTT	CASSPGGNTEAFF
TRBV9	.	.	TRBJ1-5	TGTGCCAGCATAGAGGAATCGACAGAATCAATCAATCAGCCCCAGCATTTT	CASIEESTESINQPQHF
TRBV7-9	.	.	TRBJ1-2	TGTGCCAGCAGCTCCCCGACTTACTATGGCTACACCTTC	CASSSPTYYGYTF
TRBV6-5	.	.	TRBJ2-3	TGTGCCAGCAGTTACTCGATGTCCGATACGCAGTATTTT	CASSYSMSDTQYF
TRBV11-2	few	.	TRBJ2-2	TGTGCCAGCAGCAAGGGGCCCGGGGAGCTGTTTTTT	CASSKGPGELFF
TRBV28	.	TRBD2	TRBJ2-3	TGTGCCAGCAGTTGGGTCGGGAGCGGGGCAGATACGCAGTATTTT	CASSWVGSGADTQYF
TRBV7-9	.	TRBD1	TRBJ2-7	TGTGCCAGCAGCGCGTCACAGGGGGGCGGCGGAGGCGAGCAGTACTTC	CASSASQGGGGGEQYF
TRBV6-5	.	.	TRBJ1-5	TGTGCCAGCAGATCCGGGACCCTTATCAATCAGCCCCAGCATTTT	CASRSGTLINQPQHF
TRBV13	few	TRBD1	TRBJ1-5	TGTGCCAGCAGCTTGGGAGGGGGCTTAAATCAGCCCCAGCATTTT	CASSLGGGLNQPQHF
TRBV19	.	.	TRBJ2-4	TGTGCCAGTAGCTCACCCGGAGGGGCAGGGGGATTTGCCAAAAACATTCAGTACTTC	CASSSPGGAGGFAKNIQYF
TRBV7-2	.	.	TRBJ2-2	TGTGCCAGCAGCTCTCAGGCGGAACGGGTTACCGGGGAGCTGTTTTTT	CASSSQAERVTGELFF
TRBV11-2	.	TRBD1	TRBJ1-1	TGTGCCAGCAGCTTAAGGGGGCCCCTGAACACTGAAGCTTTCTTT	CASSLRGPLNTEAFF
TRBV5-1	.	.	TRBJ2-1	TGCGCCAGCAGCTTGGCCGTCATAAAAAATGAGCAGTTCTTC	CASSLAVIKNEQFF
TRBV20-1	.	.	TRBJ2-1	TGCAGCCTACTCCCGGCCTCTGAGCAGTTCTTC	CSLLPASEQFF
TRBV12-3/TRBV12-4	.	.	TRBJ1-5	TGTGCCAGCGGATCAGGGGGCAATCAGCCCCAGCATTTT	CASGSGGNQPQHF
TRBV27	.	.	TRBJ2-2	TGTGCCAGCAGTTCGAGGACAATGAACACCGGGGAGCTGTTTTTT	CASSSRTMNTGELFF
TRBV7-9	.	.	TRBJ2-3	TGTGCCAGCAGCTTTCCGAGCGACCGGATAGATACGCAGTATTTT	CASSFPSDRIDTQYF
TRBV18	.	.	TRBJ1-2	TGTGCCAGCTCGGTCGGACCCCAGGCCAACTATGGCTACACCTTC	CASSVGPQANYGYTF
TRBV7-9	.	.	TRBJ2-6	TGTGCCCTCGGCCACTCTGGGGCCAACGTCCTGACTTTC	CALGHSGANVLTF
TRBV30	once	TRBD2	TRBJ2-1	TGTGCCTGGAGTGCGGGACTAGCGGGAGCAGATGAGCAGTTCTTC	CAWSAGLAGADEQFF
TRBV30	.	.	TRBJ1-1	TGTGCCTGGAGCCAATCAGGGAACACTGAAGCTTTCTTT	CAWSQSGNTEAFF
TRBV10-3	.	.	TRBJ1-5	TGTGCCATCAGTGAGTCGGGACGGAGCAATCAGCCCCAGCATTTT	CAISESGRSNQPQHF
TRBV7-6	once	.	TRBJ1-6	TGTGCCAGCAGCCAGGGAGGGGCAGGGCCGATTTCACCCCTCCACTTT	CASSQGGAGPISPLHF
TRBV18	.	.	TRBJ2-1	TGTGCCAGCTCACCTTCGGGAGACTCCTACAATGAGCAGTTCTTC	CASSPSGDSYNEQFF
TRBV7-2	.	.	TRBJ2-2	TGTGCCAGCAGCCGACATACATCGGGGGAGCTGTTTTTT	CASSRHTSGELFF
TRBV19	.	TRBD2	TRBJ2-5	TGTGCCAGTAGTTCGTGGACTAGCGGGAGGTTCTCGGAGACCCAGTACTTC	CASSSWTSGRFSETQYF
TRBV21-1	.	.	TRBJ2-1	TGTGCCAGCAGCAAAAGATCTGGTCTAGCGGGAGGTGAGCAGTTCTTC	CASSKRSGLAGGEQFF
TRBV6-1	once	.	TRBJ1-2	TGTGCCAGCAGTGAACTCGACAGGTCTTATGGCTACACCTTC	CASSELDRSYGYTF
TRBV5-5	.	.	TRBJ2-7	TGTGCCAGCAGTTCCCAGGGGCGGTCCGATATCCACGAGCAGTACTTC	CASSSQGRSDIHEQYF
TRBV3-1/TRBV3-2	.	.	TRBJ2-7	TGTGCCAGCAGCCAACTAAAGGGCGAGCAGTACTTC	CASSQLKGEQYF
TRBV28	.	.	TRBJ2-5	TGTGCCAGCAATAGCGGGACAGAAGAGACCCAGTACTTC	CASNSGTEETQYF
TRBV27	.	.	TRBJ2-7	TGTGCCAGCAGCCCCGGGGCGGACTACGAGCAGTACTTC	CASSPGADYEQYF
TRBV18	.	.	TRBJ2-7	TGTGCCAGCTCCCTTCGAGGGGGGGCCGTCGAGCAGTACTTC	CASSLRGGAVEQYF
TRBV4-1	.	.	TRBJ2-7	TGCGCCAGCAGCCAAGATCCGGGCAGGGCCTGGGACGAGCAGTACTTC	CASSQDPGRAWDEQYF
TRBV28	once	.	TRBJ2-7	TGTGCCAGCAGTTTTGCGGGACTCGCCTACGAGCAGTACTTC	CASSFAGLAYEQYF
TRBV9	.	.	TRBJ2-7	TGTGCCAGCAGCCCCCAGACAGACTCCTACGAGCAGTACTTC	CASSPQTDSYEQYF
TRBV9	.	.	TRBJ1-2	TGTGCCAGCAGCGTAGCCGGGACATGGGTCTATGGCTACACCTTC	CASSVAGTWVYGYTF
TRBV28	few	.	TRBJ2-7	TGTGCCAGCAGATTGCGAGGGGTCCGCGGCGACGAGCAGTACTTC	CASRLRGVRGDEQYF
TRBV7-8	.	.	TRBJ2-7	TGTGCCAGCAGCGATACCGACAGGAGAAATCCGGATCGCTACGAGCAGTACTTC	CASSDTDRRNPDRYEQYF
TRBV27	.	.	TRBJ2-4	TGTGCCAGCAGTCCCCCTCGAGGCCCGGCGGGGGCCAAAAACATTCAGTACTTC	CASSPPRGPAGAKNIQYF
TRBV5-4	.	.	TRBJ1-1	TGTGCCAGCAGCTTGGATGGGGCCACTGAAGCTTTCTTT	CASSLDGATEAFF
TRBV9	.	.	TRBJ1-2	TGTGCCAGCGAGGTGATCGAGGGTGGCTACACCTTC	CASEVIEGGYTF
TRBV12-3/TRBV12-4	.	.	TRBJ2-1	TGTGCCAGCATGGGATACAATGAGCAGTTCTTC	CASMGYNEQFF